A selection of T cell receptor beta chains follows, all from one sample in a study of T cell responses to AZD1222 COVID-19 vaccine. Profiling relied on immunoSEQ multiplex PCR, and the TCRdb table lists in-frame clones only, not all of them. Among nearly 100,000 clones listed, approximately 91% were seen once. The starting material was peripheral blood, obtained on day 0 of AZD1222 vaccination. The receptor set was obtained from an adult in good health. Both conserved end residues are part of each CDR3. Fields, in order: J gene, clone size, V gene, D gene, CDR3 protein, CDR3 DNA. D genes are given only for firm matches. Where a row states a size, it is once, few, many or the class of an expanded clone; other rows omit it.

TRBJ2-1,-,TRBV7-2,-,CASSPRQFSYNEQFF,TGTGCCAGCAGCCCGCGACAGTTTTCCTACAATGAGCAGTTCTTC
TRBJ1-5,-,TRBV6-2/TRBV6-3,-,CASSGPSESQPQHF,TGTGCCAGCAGCGGGCCTTCAGAGAGTCAGCCCCAGCATTTT
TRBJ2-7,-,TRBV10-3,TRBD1,CAISSGTGGSLSYEQYF,TGTGCCATCAGTTCCGGGACAGGGGGCTCCCTATCCTACGAGCAGTACTTC
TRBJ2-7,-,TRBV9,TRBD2,CASSVSGGDSYEQYF,TGTGCCAGCAGCGTCAGCGGGGGTGACTCCTACGAGCAGTACTTC
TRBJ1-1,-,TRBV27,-,CASSLTVMNTEAFF,TGTGCCAGCAGTTTAACCGTAATGAACACTGAAGCTTTCTTT
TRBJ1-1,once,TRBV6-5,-,CASSRTDGTREAFF,TGTGCCAGCAGTAGGACCGACGGTACCCGTGAAGCTTTCTTT
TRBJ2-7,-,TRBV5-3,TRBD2,CARSSGTSFYEQYF,TGTGCCAGAAGTTCCGGGACTAGCTTTTACGAGCAGTACTTC
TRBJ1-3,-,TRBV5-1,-,CASKGSLSGNTIYF,TGCGCCAGCAAAGGCAGCCTCTCTGGAAACACCATATATTTT
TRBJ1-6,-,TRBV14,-,CASSQEVRNSPLHF,TGTGCCAGCAGCCAAGAAGTCAGAAATTCACCCCTCCACTTT
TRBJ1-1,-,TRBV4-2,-,CASSQDLRAASTEAFF,TGTGCCAGCAGCCAAGACTTAAGGGCCGCAAGCACTGAAGCTTTCTTT
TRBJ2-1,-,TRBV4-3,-,CASSQELAYNEQFF,TGCGCCAGCAGCCAAGAGCTAGCTTACAATGAGCAGTTCTTC
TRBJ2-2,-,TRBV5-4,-,CASSLVIGPIGELFF,TGTGCCAGCAGCTTGGTCATAGGGCCGATCGGGGAGCTGTTTTTT
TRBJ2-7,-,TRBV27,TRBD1,CASSPRDRGPYEQYF,TGTGCCAGCAGCCCTCGGGACAGGGGGCCCTACGAGCAGTACTTC
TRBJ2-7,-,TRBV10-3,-,CAISEGYEQYF,TGTGCCATCAGTGAGGGCTACGAGCAGTACTTC
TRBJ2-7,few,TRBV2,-,CASSEGGSLRTYEQYF,TGTGCCAGCAGTGAAGGGGGCAGCCTGCGAACCTACGAGCAGTACTTC
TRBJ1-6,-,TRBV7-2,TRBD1,CASSMGGRGDSPLHF,TGTGCCAGCAGCATGGGGGGCAGGGGGGATTCACCCCTCCACTTT
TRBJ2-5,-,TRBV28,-,CASSGPLYQETQYF,TGTGCCAGCTCAGGACCGTTGTACCAAGAGACCCAGTACTTC
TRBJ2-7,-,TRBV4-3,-,CASSQGIGSSYEQYF,TGCGCCAGCAGCCAAGGGATAGGGAGCTCCTACGAGCAGTACTTC
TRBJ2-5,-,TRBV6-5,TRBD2,CASSSGTSGLETQYF,TGTGCCAGCAGTTCCGGGACTAGCGGGCTTGAGACCCAGTACTTC
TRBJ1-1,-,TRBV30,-,CAWRDPGGPTEAFF,TGTGCCTGGAGGGACCCAGGAGGGCCCACTGAAGCTTTCTTT